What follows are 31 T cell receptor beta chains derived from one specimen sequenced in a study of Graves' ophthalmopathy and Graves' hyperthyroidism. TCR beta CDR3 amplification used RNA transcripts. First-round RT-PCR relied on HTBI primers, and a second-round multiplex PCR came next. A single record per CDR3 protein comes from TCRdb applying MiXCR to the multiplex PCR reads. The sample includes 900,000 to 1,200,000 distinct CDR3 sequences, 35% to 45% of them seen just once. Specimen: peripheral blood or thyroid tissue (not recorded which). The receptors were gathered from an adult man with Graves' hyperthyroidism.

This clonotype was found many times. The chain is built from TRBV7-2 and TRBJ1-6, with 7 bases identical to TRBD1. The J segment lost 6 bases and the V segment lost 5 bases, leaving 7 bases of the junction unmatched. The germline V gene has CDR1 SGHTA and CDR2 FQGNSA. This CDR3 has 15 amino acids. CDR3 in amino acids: CASSPSGTANSPLHF. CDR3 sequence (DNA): TGTGCCAGCAGCCCAAGTGGGACAGCTAATTCACCCCTCCACTTT. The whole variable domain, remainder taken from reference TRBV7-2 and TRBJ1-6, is GAGVSQSPSNKVTEKGKDVELRCDPISGHTALYWYRQSLGQGLEFLIYFQGNSAPDKSGLPSDRFSAERTGGSVSTLTIQRTQQEDSAVYLCASSPSGTANSPLHFGNGTRLTVT.

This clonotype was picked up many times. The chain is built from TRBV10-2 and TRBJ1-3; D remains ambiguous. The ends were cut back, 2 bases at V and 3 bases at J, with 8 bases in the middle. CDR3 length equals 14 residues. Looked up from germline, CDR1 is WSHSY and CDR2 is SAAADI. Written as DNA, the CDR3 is TGCGCCAGCAGTGAGATGGGGTTTGGAAACACCATATATTTT. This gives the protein CASSEMGFGNTIYF.

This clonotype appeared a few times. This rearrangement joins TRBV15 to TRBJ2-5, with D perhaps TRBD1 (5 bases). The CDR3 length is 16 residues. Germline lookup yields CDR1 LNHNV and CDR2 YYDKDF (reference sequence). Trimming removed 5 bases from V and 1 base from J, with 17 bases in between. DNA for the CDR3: TGTGCCACCAGCCCCGTCCGCAGGGCAGTCCAAGAGACCCAGTACTTC. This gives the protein CATSPVRRAVQETQYF.

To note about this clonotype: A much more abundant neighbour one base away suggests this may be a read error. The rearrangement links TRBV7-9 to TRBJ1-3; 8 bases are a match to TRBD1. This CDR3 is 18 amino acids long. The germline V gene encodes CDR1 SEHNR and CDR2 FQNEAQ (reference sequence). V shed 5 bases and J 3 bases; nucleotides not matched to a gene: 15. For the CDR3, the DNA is TGTGCCAGCAGCGGTCGACAGGGGCCCGGTTCTGATGGAAACACCATATATTTT. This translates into CASSGRQGPGSDGNTIYF. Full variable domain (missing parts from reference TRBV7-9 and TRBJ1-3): DTGVSQNPRHKITKRGQNVTFRCDPISEHNRLYWYRQTLGQGPEFLTYFQNEAQLEKSRLLSDRFSAERPKGSFSTLEIQRTEQGDSAMYLCASSGRQGPGSDGNTIYFGEGSWLTVV.

CDR3 DNA: TGTGCCAGCAGCTTAGGCAGGGGGCTCGACGAGCAGTACTTC. It translates to CASSLGRGLDEQYF. The rearrangement joins TRBV7-9 to TRBJ2-7; TRBD1 agrees at 8 bases. CDR1 is SEHNR, CDR2 FQNEAQ, per germline (reference sequence). The CDR3 contains 14 residues. With V trimmed by 1 base and J by 5 bases, 4 bases remained unmatched.

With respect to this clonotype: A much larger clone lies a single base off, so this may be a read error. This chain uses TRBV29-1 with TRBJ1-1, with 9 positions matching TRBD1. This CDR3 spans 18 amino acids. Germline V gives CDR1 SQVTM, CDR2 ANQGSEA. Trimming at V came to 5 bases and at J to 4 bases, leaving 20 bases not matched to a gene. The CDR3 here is CSVSGTGFHGSRGTEAFF. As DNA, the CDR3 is TGCAGCGTTTCCGGGACAGGGTTTCATGGCTCCCGCGGCACTGAAGCTTTCTTT.

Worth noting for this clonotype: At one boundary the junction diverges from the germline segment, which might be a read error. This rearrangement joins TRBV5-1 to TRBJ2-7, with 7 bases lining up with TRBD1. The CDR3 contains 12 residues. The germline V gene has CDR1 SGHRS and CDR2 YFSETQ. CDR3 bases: TGCGCCAGCAGCTTGGGACAGGGAGAGCGGTACTTC. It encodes CASSLGQGERYF.

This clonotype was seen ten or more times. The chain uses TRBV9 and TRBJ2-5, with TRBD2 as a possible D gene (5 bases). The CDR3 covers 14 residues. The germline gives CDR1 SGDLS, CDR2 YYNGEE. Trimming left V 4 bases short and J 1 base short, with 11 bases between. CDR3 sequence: CASSPGIRQETQYF. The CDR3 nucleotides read TGTGCCAGCAGCCCCGGGATCCGCCAAGAGACCCAGTACTTC.

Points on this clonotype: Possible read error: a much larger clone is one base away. CDR3 in DNA: TGTGCCAGTAGTATCGAAAGGACAGGGAAACTGTTTTTT. It yields the protein CASSIERTGKLFF. The V gene is TRBV19, the J gene TRBJ1-4, with 8 bases lining up with TRBD1. V was clipped by 3 bases and J by 11 bases; unmatched bases: 5. The CDR3 length is 13 residues. Germline-derived CDR1 and CDR2 are LNHDA and SQIVND (reference sequence).

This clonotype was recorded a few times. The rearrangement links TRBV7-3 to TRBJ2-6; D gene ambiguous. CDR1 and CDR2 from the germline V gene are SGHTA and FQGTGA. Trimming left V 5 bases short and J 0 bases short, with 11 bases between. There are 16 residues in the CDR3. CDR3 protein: CASSRSAISGANVLTF. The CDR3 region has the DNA TGTGCCAGCAGCCGGTCGGCGATCTCTGGGGCCAACGTCCTGACTTTC.

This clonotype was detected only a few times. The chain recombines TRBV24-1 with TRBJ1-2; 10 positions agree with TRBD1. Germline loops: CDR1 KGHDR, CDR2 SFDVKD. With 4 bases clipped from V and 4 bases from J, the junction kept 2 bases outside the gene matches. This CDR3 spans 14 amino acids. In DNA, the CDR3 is TGTGCCACCAGTGAAAGGGACAGGGGCTATGGCTACACCTTC. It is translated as CATSERDRGYGYTF.

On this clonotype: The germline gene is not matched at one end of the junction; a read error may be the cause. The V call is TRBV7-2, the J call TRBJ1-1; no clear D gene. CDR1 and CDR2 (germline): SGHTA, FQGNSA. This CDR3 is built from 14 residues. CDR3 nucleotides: TGCGCCAGCAGCCAAAGTCCAGGGAACACTGAAGCTTTCTTT. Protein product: CASSQSPGNTEAFF.

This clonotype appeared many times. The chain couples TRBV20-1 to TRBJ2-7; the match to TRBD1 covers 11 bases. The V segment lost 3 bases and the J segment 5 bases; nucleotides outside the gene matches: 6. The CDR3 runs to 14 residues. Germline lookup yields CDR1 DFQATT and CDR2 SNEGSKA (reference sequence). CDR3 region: CSASMGQGGDEQYF. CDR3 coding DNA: TGCAGTGCTAGTATGGGACAGGGGGGCGACGAGCAGTACTTC.

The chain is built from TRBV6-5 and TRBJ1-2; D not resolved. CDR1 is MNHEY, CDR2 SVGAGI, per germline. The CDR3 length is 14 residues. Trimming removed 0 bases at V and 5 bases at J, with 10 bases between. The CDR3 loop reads CASSYSERGYGYTF. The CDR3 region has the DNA TGTGCCAGCAGTTACTCGGAGCGGGGATATGGCTACACCTTC.

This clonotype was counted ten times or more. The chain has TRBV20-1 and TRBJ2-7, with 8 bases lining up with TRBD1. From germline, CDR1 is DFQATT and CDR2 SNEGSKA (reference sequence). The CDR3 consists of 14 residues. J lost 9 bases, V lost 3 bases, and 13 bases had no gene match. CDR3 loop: CSASLGQGMEGQYF. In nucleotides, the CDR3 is TGCAGTGCTAGTCTCGGACAGGGTATGGAAGGGCAGTACTTC.

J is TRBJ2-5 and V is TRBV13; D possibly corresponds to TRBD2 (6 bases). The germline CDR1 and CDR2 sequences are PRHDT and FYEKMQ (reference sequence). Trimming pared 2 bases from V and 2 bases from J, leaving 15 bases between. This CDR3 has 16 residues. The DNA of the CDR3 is TGTGCCAGCAGCTTACTAGACACCGGGGGACAAGAGACCCAGTACTTC. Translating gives CASSLLDTGGQETQYF.

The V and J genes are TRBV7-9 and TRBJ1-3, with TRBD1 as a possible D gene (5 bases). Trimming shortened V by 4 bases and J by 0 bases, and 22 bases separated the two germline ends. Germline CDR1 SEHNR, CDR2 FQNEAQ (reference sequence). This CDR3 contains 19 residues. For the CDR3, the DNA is TGTGCCAGCAGCTATGGGATCGGGGCGACACCCCTCTCTGGAAACACCATATATTTT. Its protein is CASSYGIGATPLSGNTIYF. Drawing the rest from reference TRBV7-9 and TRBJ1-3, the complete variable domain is DTGVSQNPRHKITKRGQNVTFRCDPISEHNRLYWYRQTLGQGPEFLTYFQNEAQLEKSRLLSDRFSAERPKGSFSTLEIQRTEQGDSAMYLCASSYGIGATPLSGNTIYFGEGSWLTVV.

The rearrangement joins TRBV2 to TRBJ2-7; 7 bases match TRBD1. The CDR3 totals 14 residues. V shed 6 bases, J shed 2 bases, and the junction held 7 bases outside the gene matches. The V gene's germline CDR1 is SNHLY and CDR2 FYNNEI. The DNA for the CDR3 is TGTGCCAGCAGGACAGGGTCGGGGACCTACGAGCAGTACTTC. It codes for CASRTGSGTYEQYF.

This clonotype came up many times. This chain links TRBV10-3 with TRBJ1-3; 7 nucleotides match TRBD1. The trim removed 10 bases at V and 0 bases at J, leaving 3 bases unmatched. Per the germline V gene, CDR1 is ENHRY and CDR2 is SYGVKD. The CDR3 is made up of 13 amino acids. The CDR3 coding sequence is TGTGCCAGCAGACAGGGCTCTGGAAACACCATATATTTT. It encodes CASRQGSGNTIYF.

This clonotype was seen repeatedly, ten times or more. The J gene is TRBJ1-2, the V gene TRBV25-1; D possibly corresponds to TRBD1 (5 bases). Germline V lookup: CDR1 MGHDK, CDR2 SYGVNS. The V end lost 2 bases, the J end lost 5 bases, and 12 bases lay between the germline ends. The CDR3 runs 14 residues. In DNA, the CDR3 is TGTGCCAGCAGTGAACCGGGACCCCGATATGGCTACACCTTC. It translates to CASSEPGPRYGYTF.

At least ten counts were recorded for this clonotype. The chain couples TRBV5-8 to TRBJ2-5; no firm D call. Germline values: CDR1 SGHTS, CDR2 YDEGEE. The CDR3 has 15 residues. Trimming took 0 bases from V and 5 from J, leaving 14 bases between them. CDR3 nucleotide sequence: TGTGCCAGCAGCTTGGGTCATGGTCACGTTGAGACCCAGTACTTC. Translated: CASSLGHGHVETQYF.

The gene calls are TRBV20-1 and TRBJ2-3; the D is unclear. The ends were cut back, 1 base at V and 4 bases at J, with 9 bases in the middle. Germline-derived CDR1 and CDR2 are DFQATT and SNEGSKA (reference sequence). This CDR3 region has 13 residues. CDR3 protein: CSARVYYADTQYF. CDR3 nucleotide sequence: TGCAGTGCTAGAGTCTATTACGCAGATACGCAGTATTTT.

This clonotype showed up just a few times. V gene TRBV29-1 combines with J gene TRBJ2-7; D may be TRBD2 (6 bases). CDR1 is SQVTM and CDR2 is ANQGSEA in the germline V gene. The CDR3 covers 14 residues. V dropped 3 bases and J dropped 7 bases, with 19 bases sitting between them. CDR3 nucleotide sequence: TGCAGCGTTGACGGGGGAAAGGGGCCGAGGGAGCAGTACTTC. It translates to CSVDGGKGPREQYF.

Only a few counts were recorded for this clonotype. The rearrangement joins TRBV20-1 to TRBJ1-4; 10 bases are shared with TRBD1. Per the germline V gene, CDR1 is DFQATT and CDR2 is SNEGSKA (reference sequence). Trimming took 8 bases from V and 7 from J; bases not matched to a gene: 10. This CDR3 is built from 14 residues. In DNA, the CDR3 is TGCAGTTCAGGGACAGGGGCTGTAGGTGAAAAACTGTTTTTT. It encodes CSSGTGAVGEKLFF.

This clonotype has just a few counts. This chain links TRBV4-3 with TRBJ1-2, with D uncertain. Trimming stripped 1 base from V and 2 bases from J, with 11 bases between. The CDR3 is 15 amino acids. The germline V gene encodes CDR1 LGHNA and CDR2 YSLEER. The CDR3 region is CASSQAGSTNYGYTF. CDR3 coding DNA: TGCGCCAGCAGCCAAGCCGGATCCACGAACTATGGCTACACCTTC.

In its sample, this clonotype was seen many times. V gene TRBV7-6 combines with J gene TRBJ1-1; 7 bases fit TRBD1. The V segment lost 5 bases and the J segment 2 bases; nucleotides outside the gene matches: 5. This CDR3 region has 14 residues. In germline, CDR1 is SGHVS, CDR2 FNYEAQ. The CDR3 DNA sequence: TGTGCCAGCAGCCCAGACAGGGTAAACACTGAAGCTTTCTTT. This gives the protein CASSPDRVNTEAFF.

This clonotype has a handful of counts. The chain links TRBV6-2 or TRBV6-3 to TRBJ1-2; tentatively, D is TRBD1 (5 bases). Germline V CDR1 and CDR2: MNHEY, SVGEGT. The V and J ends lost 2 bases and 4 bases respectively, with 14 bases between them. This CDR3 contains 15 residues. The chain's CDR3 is CASSYQSGTLYGYTF. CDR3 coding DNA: TGTGCCAGCAGTTACCAGAGCGGGACCCTCTATGGCTACACCTTC.

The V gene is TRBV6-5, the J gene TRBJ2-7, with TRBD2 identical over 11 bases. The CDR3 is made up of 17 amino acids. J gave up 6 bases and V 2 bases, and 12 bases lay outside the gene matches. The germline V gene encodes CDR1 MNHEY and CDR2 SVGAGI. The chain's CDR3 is CASSYEGLAGGLSEQYF. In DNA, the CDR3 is TGTGCCAGCAGTTACGAAGGTTTAGCGGGAGGGCTTTCCGAGCAGTACTTC.

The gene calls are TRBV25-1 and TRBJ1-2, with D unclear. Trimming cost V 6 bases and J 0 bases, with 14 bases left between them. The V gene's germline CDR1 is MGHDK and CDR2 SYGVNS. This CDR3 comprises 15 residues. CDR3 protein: CASSRRAEANYGYTF. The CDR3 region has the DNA TGTGCCAGCAGCAGGCGGGCAGAAGCTAACTATGGCTACACCTTC.

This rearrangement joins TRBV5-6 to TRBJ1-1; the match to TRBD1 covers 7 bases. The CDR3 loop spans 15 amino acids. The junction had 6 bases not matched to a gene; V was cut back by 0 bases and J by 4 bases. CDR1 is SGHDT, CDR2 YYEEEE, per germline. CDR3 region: CASSLARQGGTEAFF. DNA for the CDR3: TGTGCCAGCAGCTTGGCCCGCCAGGGGGGCACTGAAGCTTTCTTT.

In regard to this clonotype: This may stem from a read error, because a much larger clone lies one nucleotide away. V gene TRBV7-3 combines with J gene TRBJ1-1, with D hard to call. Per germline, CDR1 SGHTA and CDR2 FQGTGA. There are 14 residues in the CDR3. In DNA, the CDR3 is TGTGCCAGCAGCTTGGTCTTACCGAACACTGAAGCTTCCTTT. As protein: CASSLVLPNTEASF.